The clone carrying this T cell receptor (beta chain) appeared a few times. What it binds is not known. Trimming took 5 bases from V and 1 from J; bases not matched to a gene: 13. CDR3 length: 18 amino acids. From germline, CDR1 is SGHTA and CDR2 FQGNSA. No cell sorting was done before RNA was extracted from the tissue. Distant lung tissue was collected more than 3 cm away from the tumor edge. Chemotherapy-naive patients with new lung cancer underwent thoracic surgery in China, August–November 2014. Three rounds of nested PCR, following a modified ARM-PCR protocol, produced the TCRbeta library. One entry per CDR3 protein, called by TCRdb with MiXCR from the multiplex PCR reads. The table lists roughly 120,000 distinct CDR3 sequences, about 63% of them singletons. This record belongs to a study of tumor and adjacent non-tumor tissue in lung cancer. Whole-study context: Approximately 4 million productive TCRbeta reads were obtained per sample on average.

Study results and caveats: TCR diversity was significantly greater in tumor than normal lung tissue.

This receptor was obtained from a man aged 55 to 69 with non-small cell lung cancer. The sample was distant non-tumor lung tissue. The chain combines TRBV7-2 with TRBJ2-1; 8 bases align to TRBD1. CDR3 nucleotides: TGTGCCAGCAGCCAATTATGGACAGGGTTGGTTTCCTACAATGAGCAGTTCTTC. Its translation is CASSQLWTGLVSYNEQFF.